This T cell receptor (beta chain) was sequenced for a study of CD4 T cells in relation to SARS-CoV-2 and coronaviruses (dated by TCRdb to the early 2020s). As for the study more broadly: The ViraFEST assay cultured PBMCs with antigen for roughly nine days, then sequenced TCR beta CDR3s to find antigen-specific clonal expansions. Shared crossreactive spike epitopes were mapped to their HLA restriction using patient-derived lymphoblastoid cell lines. An HIV-1 Nef peptide pool or a no-peptide culture served as the negative reference condition. The Adaptive Biotechnologies TCR-sequencing kit was used to sequence samples from a few pre-COVID donors and the naive versus memory experiments, whereas other data were Illumina-based. Expansion assays from other donors in the study were sequenced with a different, Illumina-based TCR-beta assay. At the level of individual TCR clonotypes, the study measured memory CD4+ T cell crossreactivity between SARS-CoV-2 spike protein and common cold coronavirus spike proteins.

Summary of the overall study and its limitations: Significantly weaker SARS-CoV-2-driven expansion was shown by crossreactive clones than by monoreactive clones, consistent with antigenic imprinting. Memory CD4+ clonotypes crossrecognizing SARS-CoV-2 and at least one common cold coronavirus spike were found in about 61% of donors. Since the crossreactivity analysis centred on spike protein, crossreactivity against other viral proteins was not assessed. The study was limited by small numbers of patients and tested TCRs. No donor contributed both pre-pandemic and post-infection samples, which limited tracing the source of pre-existing responses.

The receptor library was made with the immunoSEQ multiplex PCR assay. Per the authors' processing: Preprocessing removed nonproductive sequences and CDR3s not starting with C, not ending with F or W, or shorter than 7 amino acids. Antigen-specific clonotypes were called with the MANAFEST web app on the basis of expansion relative to the reference and to other culture wells. A clone was considered positive if the clone showed significant expansion compared with the reference culture in 2 of 3 replicate wells at an FDR below 0.05. Positive clones also required significant expansion versus all other tandem wells and an odds ratio above 5. Pairwise Levenshtein distance, computed with the stringdist R package after three terminal residues were trimmed from each end, was used as the measure of CDR3 homology. The table comes from immuneACCESS by way of TCRdb, which keeps in-frame sequences with V and J called. Part of the clones is missing from these tables; in studies checked, under half for an unresolved V gene and the rest for unknown reasons. That table supplies the V and J calls and clone size; D and trimming were determined from the DNA. Here the sample has approximately 18,000 clones; roughly 80% occur a single time. The leading ten clones occupy under 35% of the sample.

About this clone: Its antigen specificity is not known. No much larger clonotype is one base removed from it; base qualities were not supplied.

CD4+ T cells from unexposed donors were collected before the COVID-19 pandemic (2011-2018). The EasySep CD4+ T cell isolation kit was used to isolate CD4+ T cells once the cultures had run for roughly eleven days. Unexposed donor CD4+ T cells were tested for reactivity to SARS-CoV-2 S and N and four common cold coronavirus spike pools, as cell number allowed. Approximately 1.8 million PBMCs per well were cultured in IMDM with roughly 5% human AB serum and about 9.2 IU/ml IL-2. Half of the culture medium was replaced with fresh IL-2-containing medium on days 3 and 7. Triplicate replicate wells were generally used for each peptide culture condition. Leukapheresis product for the unexposed donors was bought commercially. Ficoll-Paque PLUS gradient centrifugation was used to isolate PBMCs from leukapheresis product or whole blood. PBMCs were either cryopreserved at -140°C or used fresh in the expansion assay. The QIAamp Micro DNA Kit was used to extract genomic DNA from the CD4+ T cells.

The cysteine opens and the phenylalanine closes a CDR3 of 16 amino acids. Only CDR3 DNA is held: 48 bases, read in frame from base 1. The germline V gene specifies KGHSH as CDR1 and LQKENI as CDR2. The junction carries 16 bases between V and J, which are trimmed by 4 bases and 0 bases respectively. The sequencing input was CD4+ T cells from PBMCs, cultured in vitro. The V gene is TRBV18 and the J gene is TRBJ2-7, with the D gene not confidently named. The receptor was isolated from a human donor in good health. The sequenced DNA is TGTGCCAGCTCACGCTTGAATGTGCAGAGCTCCTACGAGCAGTACTTC. Its protein is CASSRLNVQSSYEQYF.